This T cell receptor (beta chain) is from a study of cytomegalovirus exposure and HLA in healthy donors. Study outcomes and limitations: Later analysis showed TCR association rates varying by HLA locus, highest for DRB1 and lowest for HLA-C.

This PCR relied on a set of 60 Vbeta primers and 13 Jbeta primers. Clones were read by immunoSEQ multiplex PCR, and TCRdb kept only the in-frame ones, dropping some. The sample includes some 91,000 clones, approximately 80% of them seen just once. Of note for this clone: Its specificity is not known.

Germline lookup yields CDR1 SGHRS and CDR2 YFSETQ. The CDR3 runs to 14 residues. With V trimmed by 3 bases and J by 5 bases, 6 bases remained unmatched. Input material: PBMCs. V gene TRBV5-1 combines with J gene TRBJ1-1; TRBD1 agrees at 8 bases. The sequence derives from a woman between 55 and 75 years old in good health and CMV-seronegative. The CDR3 spells CASSSRQGITEAFF. The CDR3 bases are TGCGCCAGCAGCTCTAGACAGGGGATTACTGAAGCTTTCTTT. The full variable domain, its missing parts supplied by reference TRBV5-1 and TRBJ1-1, is KAGVTQTPRYLIKTRGQQVTLSCSPISGHRSVSWYQQTPGQGLQFLFEYFSETQRNKGNFPGRFSGRQFSNSRSEMNVSTLELGDSALYLCASSSRQGITEAFFGQGTRLTVV.